The clone carrying this TCR beta chain showed up just once. The antigen remains unidentified. The data derive from a study of cytomegalovirus exposure and HLA in healthy donors. Study summary: Tens of millions of unique TCRs from HLA-typed donors were held in an early release of data.

In the PCR, 60 Vbeta and 13 Jbeta primers were used. Data came from immunoSEQ multiplex PCR; TCRdb stores just in-frame clones and leaves some out. Here the sample spans 150,000 to 200,000 clones, roughly 85% being singletons. Looked up from germline, CDR1 is LGHNT and CDR2 is FRNRAP. Trimming at V came to 1 base and at J to 4 bases, leaving 9 bases not matched to a gene. This CDR3 region has 17 residues. Findings of the study overall: Across donors, sequencing depth was assumed by presence/absence analyses to be roughly uniform. CMV serostatus was the only recorded immune exposure for donors.

The sequence was collected from a man between 18 and 29 years old in good health and CMV-seropositive. Sequencing was performed on PBMCs. The rearrangement uses TRBV12-5 and TRBJ1-2, with 10 bases that match TRBD1. The CDR3 sequence is CASGLAQTGGIPYGYTF. For the CDR3, the DNA is TGTGCTAGTGGTTTGGCCCAGACAGGGGGCATTCCCTATGGCTACACCTTC. Complete variable domain (other parts from reference TRBV12-5 and TRBJ1-2): DARVTQTPRHKVTEMGQEVTMRCQPILGHNTVFWYRQTMMQGLELLAYFRNRAPLDDSGMPKDRFSAEMPDATLATLKIQPSEPRDSAVYFCASGLAQTGGIPYGYTFGSGTRLTVV.